Shown below are 16 T cell receptor beta chains from a single sample sequenced in a study of cytomegalovirus exposure and HLA in healthy donors. Amplification used 60 Vbeta primers and 13 Jbeta primers. Profiling relied on immunoSEQ multiplex PCR, and the TCRdb table lists in-frame clones only, not all of them. The repertoire holds 150,000 to 180,000 clones, with about 80% as singletons. The sequenced material came from PBMCs. The receptors here all came from a man between 25 and 39 years old in good health and CMV-seropositive.

The rearrangement links TRBV29-1 to TRBJ2-1; 8 bases map to TRBD2. V lost 2 bases and J lost 9; bases outside the gene matches: 9. This CDR3 contains 14 residues. The germline V gene encodes CDR1 SQVTM and CDR2 ANQGSEA. In nucleotides, the CDR3 is TGCAGCGTTGAAAAGGATAGCGGGATGAGTGAGCAGTTCTTC. Its translation is CSVEKDSGMSEQFF.

CDR3 loop: CASSSLPTDTQYF. The CDR3 bases are TGTGCCAGCAGTTCCCTCCCCACAGATACGCAGTATTTT. The chain has TRBV27 and TRBJ2-3, with D unclear. The CDR3 covers 13 residues. V was shortened by 4 bases and J by 2 bases, with 7 bases between the two germline ends. The germline V gene encodes CDR1 MNHEY and CDR2 SMNVEV (reference sequence).

The chain uses TRBV6-1 and TRBJ1-1; 8 bases map to TRBD1. Germline CDR1 and CDR2: MNHNS and SASEGT. The CDR3 covers 13 residues. V shed 5 bases, J shed 5 bases, and the junction held 4 bases outside the gene matches. The CDR3 region has the DNA TGTGCCAGCAGTCTCACAGGGGGAACTGAAGCTTTCTTT. This gives the protein CASSLTGGTEAFF.

The genes are TRBV2 and TRBJ1-4; TRBD1 aligns across 8 bases. The V segment lost 2 bases and the J segment 7 bases; nucleotides outside the gene matches: 6. CDR1 is SNHLY and CDR2 is FYNNEI in the germline V gene. CDR3 length: 15 amino acids. The chain's CDR3 is CASSERGRGPEKLFF. Written as DNA, the CDR3 is TGTGCCAGCAGTGAACGGGGCAGGGGGCCTGAAAAACTGTTTTTT.

The rearrangement uses TRBV10-1 and TRBJ2-1; D possibly corresponds to TRBD1 (5 bases). V shed 3 bases and J shed 1 base, with 13 bases lying between them. Germline-derived CDR1 and CDR2 are WNHNN and SYGVQD (reference sequence). CDR3 size: 16 residues. CDR3 protein: CASSESREPSYNEQFF. For the CDR3, the DNA is TGCGCCAGCAGTGAATCCAGGGAACCTTCCTACAATGAGCAGTTCTTC.

This clone was seen just once. The chain is built from TRBV5-4 and TRBJ2-2; TRBD1 is a possible D gene (6 bases). V was trimmed by 4 bases and J by 0 bases, leaving 10 bases between them. This CDR3 is 15 amino acids long. The germline gives CDR1 SGHNT, CDR2 YYREEE (reference sequence). The CDR3 loop reads CASSPGHTNTGELFF. The CDR3 DNA is TGTGCCAGCAGCCCGGGACATACGAACACCGGGGAGCTGTTTTTT.

J is TRBJ2-2 and V is TRBV7-2, with a tentative D call TRBD2 (5 bases). V shed 5 bases and J shed 3 bases, with 13 bases lying between them. The germline CDR1 and CDR2 sequences are SGHTA and FQGNSA. The CDR3 extends over 15 amino acids. CDR3 DNA sequence: TGTGCCAGCAGCCGAGGGATCTCTTACACCGGGGAGCTGTTTTTT. This translates into CASSRGISYTGELFF.

This chain joins TRBV6-1 and TRBJ2-5; D uncertain. CDR1 is MNHNS and CDR2 is SASEGT in the germline V gene. The CDR3 contains 12 residues. V lost 2 bases, J lost 5 bases, and 6 bases lay in between. The CDR3 region has the DNA TGTGCCAGCAGTGAATTTTCGGAGACCCAGTACTTC. Translation: CASSEFSETQYF.

This clone was found once. The CDR3 bases are TGTGCCAGCAGTTTGCCCCTAGCGGGAGGCCCTACAGATACGCAGTATTTT. Its protein product is CASSLPLAGGPTDTQYF. The rearrangement links TRBV28 to TRBJ2-3, with 11 bases identical to TRBD2. Per the germline V gene, CDR1 is MDHEN and CDR2 is SYDVKM. With 3 bases clipped from V and 3 bases from J, the junction kept 8 bases outside the gene matches. This CDR3 is 17 amino acids long.

This chain joins TRBV25-1 and TRBJ1-2, with a tentative D call TRBD1 (5 bases). The CDR3 spans 12 residues. Germline values: CDR1 MGHDK, CDR2 SYGVNS. Trimming removed 8 bases at V and 5 bases at J, with 12 bases between. The CDR3 nucleotides read TGTGCCAGCCTTGGACAAATATATGGCTACACCTTC. Its translation: CASLGQIYGYTF.

The chain is built from TRBV5-6 and TRBJ2-7; 10 positions match TRBD1. Germline V gene sequence: CDR1 SGHDT, CDR2 YYEEEE. The CDR3 contains 16 residues. V lost 5 bases and J lost 2; bases outside the gene matches: 10. The CDR3 spells CASRLRDRGSTYEQYF. DNA of the CDR3: TGTGCCAGCAGGCTCCGGGACAGGGGATCGACCTACGAGCAGTACTTC.

The rearrangement joins TRBV27 to TRBJ2-1; 13 bases map to TRBD2. The trim removed 4 bases at V and 7 bases at J, leaving 7 bases unmatched. CDR3 length: 16 amino acids. CDR1 MNHEY and CDR2 SMNVEV come from the germline V gene (reference sequence). The CDR3 bases are TGTGCCAGCAGTTCCATCGGGACTAGCGGGATAAATGAGCAGTTCTTC. Translating it yields CASSSIGTSGINEQFF.

The V call is TRBV19, the J call TRBJ2-1; TRBD1 matches at 7 bases. The CDR3 runs to 13 residues. CDR1 and CDR2 (germline): LNHDA, SQIVND (reference sequence). J gave up 5 bases and V 7 bases, and 5 bases lay outside the gene matches. The CDR3 reads CASKDQGDNEQFF. The CDR3 DNA is TGTGCCAGTAAAGACCAGGGGGACAATGAGCAGTTCTTC.

The V call is TRBV19, the J call TRBJ1-1; weak D call: TRBD1 (6 bases). This CDR3 has 15 amino acids. The germline V gene has CDR1 LNHDA and CDR2 SQIVND (reference sequence). Trimming left V 6 bases short and J 4 bases short, with 18 bases between. This CDR3 reads CASRPPGGQVTEAFF. The DNA of the CDR3 is TGTGCCAGTAGACCCCCCGGGGGGCAGGTCACTGAAGCTTTCTTT.

The chain has TRBV5-4 and TRBJ2-5, with 7 bases identical to TRBD1. After removal of 3 bases from V and 5 bases from J, the junction contained 10 bases not matched to a gene. Germline lookup yields CDR1 SGHNT and CDR2 YYREEE (reference sequence). The CDR3 is 15 residues long. The CDR3 is CASSSKRGGRETQYF. The CDR3 DNA is TGTGCCAGCAGCTCGAAAAGAGGGGGCCGGGAGACCCAGTACTTC.

This chain links TRBV19 with TRBJ2-1; D possibly corresponds to TRBD2 (5 bases). The CDR3 sequence is 13 residues long. Germline V lookup: CDR1 LNHDA, CDR2 SQIVND (reference sequence). V was trimmed by 3 bases and J by 5 bases, leaving 8 bases between them. The CDR3 loop is CASSISGNNEQFF. CDR3 DNA sequence: TGTGCCAGTAGTATCTCCGGGAACAATGAGCAGTTCTTC.